This T cell receptor beta chain was sequenced during a study of beta chain features in type 1 diabetes. Expressed TCRB transcripts got sequenced, as all isolated RNA was reverse transcribed. Measured with immunoSEQ multiplex PCR; TCRdb has only the in-frame clones, and not every one. The sample lists just over 600,000 clones; about 16% were seen once. The trim removed 6 bases at V and 2 bases at J, leaving 9 bases unmatched. Looked up from germline, CDR1 is SGHVS and CDR2 is FQNEAQ. This CDR3 contains 16 residues. The chain is built from TRBV7-8 and TRBJ2-2; TRBD1 aligns across 7 bases. Specimen: naive CD4+ T cells from blood. The clonotype originates from a man younger than 35 in good health. This CDR3 is CASRPRTGPNTGELFF. The CDR3 nucleotides read TGTGCCAGCAGACCTCGGACAGGACCTAACACCGGGGAGCTGTTTTTT.